This passage covers 2 T cell receptor beta chains from one sample sequenced in a study of T cell responses to AZD1222 COVID-19 vaccine. TCRdb keeps only in-frame clones here, not all; method: immunoSEQ multiplex PCR. The top ten clones hold about 3% of a sample with over 95,000 clones, around nine tenths of them seen once. The sequenced sample was peripheral blood, obtained on day 0 of AZD1222 vaccination. These receptors came from an adult in good health.

CDR3 DNA: TGTGCCAGCAGCTTGGGACAGTTTAGTGGCTACACCTTC. This encodes CASSLGQFSGYTF. The rearrangement links TRBV5-4 to TRBJ1-2, with D possibly matching TRBD1 (5 bases). V lost 0 bases, J lost 7 bases, and 10 bases lay in between. Germline V gene sequence: CDR1 SGHNT, CDR2 YYREEE (reference sequence). The CDR3 sequence is 13 residues long. Using reference TRBV5-4 and TRBJ1-2 for the parts outside the CDR3, the full variable domain is ETGVTQSPTHLIKTRGQQVTLRCSSQSGHNTVSWYQQALGQGPQFIFQYYREEENGRGNFPPRFSGLQFPNYSSELNVNALELDDSALYLCASSLGQFSGYTFGSGTRLTVV.

The V gene is TRBV6-6, the J gene TRBJ2-1, with 11 nucleotides matching TRBD2. The CDR3 totals 15 residues. Trimming at V came to 5 bases and at J to 5 bases, leaving 5 bases not matched to a gene. Germline CDR1 reads MNHNY; CDR2 reads SVGAGI (reference sequence). CDR3 nucleotide sequence: TGTGCCAGCAGTGATAGCGGGAGGGCCCACAATGAGCAGTTCTTC. This codes for CASSDSGRAHNEQFF.